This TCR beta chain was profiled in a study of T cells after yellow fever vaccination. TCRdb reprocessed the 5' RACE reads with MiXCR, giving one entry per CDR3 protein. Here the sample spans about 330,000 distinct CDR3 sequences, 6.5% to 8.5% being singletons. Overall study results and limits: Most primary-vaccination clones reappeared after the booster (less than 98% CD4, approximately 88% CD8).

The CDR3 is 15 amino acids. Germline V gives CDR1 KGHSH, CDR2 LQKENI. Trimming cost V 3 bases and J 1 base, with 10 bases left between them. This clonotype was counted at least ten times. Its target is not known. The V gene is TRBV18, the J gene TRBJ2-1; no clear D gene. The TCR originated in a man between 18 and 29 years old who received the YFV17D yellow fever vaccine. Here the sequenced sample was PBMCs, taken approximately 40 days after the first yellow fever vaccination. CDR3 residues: CASSPLGGSYNEQFF. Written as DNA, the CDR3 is TGTGCCAGCTCACCCTTGGGCGGATCCTACAATGAGCAGTTCTTC.